Below, one T cell receptor beta chain is given with its context. TCRdb reprocessed the 5' RACE reads and keeps a single row for each CDR3 protein, giving no DNA. The sample yields about 380,000 distinct CDR3 sequences, of which the top ten take up 2% to 3%. The sample is drawn from a study of monozygotic twins with inflammatory bowel disease. The CDR3 extends over 15 amino acids. Germline CDR1 and CDR2: SGHTS and YDEGEE. The source of this sequence is a human donor with ulcerative colitis or Crohn's disease, or a healthy co-twin of an affected twin (not recorded which). What was sequenced was blood. This rearrangement joins TRBV5-8 to TRBJ2-5; TCRdb picks TRBD1, but there is no DNA to check that call. Here the CDR3 reads CASSPGQGVEETQYF.